Included here is one T cell receptor beta chain sequence, with context. These data originate in a study of blood T cell repertoires in COVID-19. About the research overall: The United States, Italy and Spain supplied acute and convalescent COVID-19 samples.

Data came from immunoSEQ multiplex PCR; TCRdb stores just in-frame clones and leaves some out. Found here are approximately 38,000 clones, about 91% of them singletons; the top ten hold less than 8%. This receptor was obtained from a human donor in a cohort sampled during active COVID-19. Sequencing was performed on peripheral blood.

CDR3 in amino acids: CASTVVSGGPETQYF. In DNA, the CDR3 is TGTGCCAGCACCGTAGTAAGCGGGGGTCCAGAGACCCAGTACTTC. The rearrangement joins TRBV2 to TRBJ2-5; 8 bases agree with TRBD2. Germline CDR1 SNHLY, CDR2 FYNNEI. Trimming removed 7 bases from V and 4 bases from J; junction bases left unmatched: 11. The CDR3 totals 15 residues.